This T cell receptor (beta chain) originates from a study of CD8 T cells in Susac syndrome. RNA amounts of 0.5 to 1 ug underwent reverse transcription with random hexamers. Each CDR3 protein gets one entry after TCRdb re-called the immunoSEQ multiplex PCR reads with MiXCR. This table has about 150,000 distinct CDR3 sequences, about 95% appearing once. The CDR3 covers 15 residues. CDR1 is LNHDA and CDR2 is SQIVND in the germline V gene (reference sequence). Trimming pared 6 bases from V and 8 bases from J, leaving 19 bases between. The sample consisted of CD4+ T cells from PBMCs. The clonotype comes from a human donor with multiple sclerosis. The chain carries TRBV19 and TRBJ1-4; tentatively, D is TRBD1 (6 bases). The DNA of the CDR3 is TGTGCCAGTAGCATGTGGACAGAGGCTGAAGAAAAACTGTTTTTT. Amino acid sequence: CASSMWTEAEEKLFF.